A selection of T cell receptor beta chains follows, all from one sample in a study of shared clonotypes between healthy human individuals. Generated by immunoSEQ multiplex PCR, the TCRdb table keeps only in-frame clones and is missing some. This table has roughly 2.1 million clones, about 93% appearing once. Sequenced material: naive CD8+ T cells from PBMCs. Every receptor here comes from a man in his late teens or twenties in good health. Some clones in this sample may be carry-over from other donors' samples. Both conserved end residues are part of each CDR3. Each record gives: D gene, J gene, V gene, CDR3 length, clone size, CDR3 DNA, CDR3 protein. D genes are given only for firm matches. The size field is filled for only some rows; it gives once, few, many or a size class.

- TRBJ2-7 TRBV15 14 - TGTGCCACCAGCAGAGGGGCCAGCATCTACGAGCAGTACTTC CATSRGASIYEQYF
- TRBJ1-1 TRBV28 15 - TGTGCCAGCAGTCCGGCTTGGGGTGTGGGTACTGAAGCTTTCTTT CASSPAWGVGTEAFF
TRBD1 TRBJ2-2 TRBV7-9 16 - TGTGCCAGCAGCTCACCCGGACAGGCTAACACCGGGGAGCTGTTTTTT CASSSPGQANTGELFF
TRBD1 TRBJ1-2 TRBV11-2 15 - TGTGCCAGCAGCTCCAGACAGGGGGTCTCCTATGGCTACACCTTC CASSSRQGVSYGYTF
- TRBJ2-1 TRBV9 17 - TGTGCCAGCAGCGTAGCCCCGATAGGGACGAGGGTCGATGAGCAGTTCTTC CASSVAPIGTRVDEQFF
TRBD2 TRBJ2-7 TRBV27 15 - TGTGCCAGCAGTTTAGCGGGACTAGCGGCCTACGAGCAGTACTTC CASSLAGLAAYEQYF
- TRBJ1-5 TRBV11-2 15 - TGTGCCAGCAGTCCCGGGGGGGAAGGCAATCAGCCCCAGCATTTT CASSPGGEGNQPQHF
- TRBJ2-7 TRBV9 11 - TGTGCCAGCAGCCCCGCCTACGAGCAGTACTTC CASSPAYEQYF
TRBD1 TRBJ2-1 TRBV25-1 13 once TGTGCCAGCGAACAGGGGTTTAGGGATGAGCAGTTCTTC CASEQGFRDEQFF
TRBD2 TRBJ2-2 TRBV5-5 16 - TGTGCCAGCAGCAACCTTAGCGGGAAGAACACCGGGGAGCTGTTTTTT CASSNLSGKNTGELFF
- TRBJ2-7 TRBV27 14 - TGTGCCAGCAGTTTAACGGGTAGCGCCTACGAGCAGTACTTC CASSLTGSAYEQYF
TRBD1 TRBJ2-2 TRBV15 16 - TGTGCCACCAGCAGAGATGGGGACAGGATCACCGGGGAGCTGTTTTTT CATSRDGDRITGELFF
- TRBJ1-2 TRBV5-6 14 - TGTGCCAGTCGGGGGCAGAGGATTAACTATGGCTACACCTTC CASRGQRINYGYTF
- TRBJ2-5 TRBV13 14 - TGTGCCAGCAGCTTAGACAGGGACGGAGAGACCCAGTACTTC CASSLDRDGETQYF
- TRBJ2-1 TRBV19 13 once TGTGCCAGTAGTATCGGGTTCTACAATGAGCAGTTCTTC CASSIGFYNEQFF
- TRBJ2-1 TRBV27 14 once TGTGCCAGCAAACCCGGGGGGCACCTGATTGGGCAGTTCTTC CASKPGGHLIGQFF
TRBD2 TRBJ2-3 TRBV27 16 - TGTGCCAGCAGTCCCGGACTAGTTCAACGGCCAGATACGCAGTATTTT CASSPGLVQRPDTQYF
TRBD2 TRBJ2-3 TRBV28 15 - TGTGCCAGCAGTATACTAGCGGGATACACAGATACGCAGTATTTT CASSILAGYTDTQYF
- TRBJ1-6 TRBV2 14 - TGTGCCAGCAGGTTTGGGGGAACCCATTCACCCCTCCACTTT CASRFGGTHSPLHF
- TRBJ1-2 TRBV27 15 - TGTGCCAGCAGTTCTCAGGGACAAGGGTTCTATGGCTACACCTTC CASSSQGQGFYGYTF
- TRBJ2-1 TRBV5-3 19 - TGTGCCAGAAGCTTCCATCATCTACCCCAGGGGTTTCAAAACAATGAGCAGTTCTTC CARSFHHLPQGFQNNEQFF
TRBD1 TRBJ2-7 TRBV7-9 16 - TGTGCCAGCAGCCCCGGGACAGGGGCCAGCTCCTACGAGCAGTACTTC CASSPGTGASSYEQYF
TRBD2 TRBJ2-2 TRBV6-6 15 few TGTGCCAGCAGGTTTGGGGGAGGGAGCACCGGGGAGCTGTTTTTT CASRFGGGSTGELFF
- TRBJ2-3 TRBV11-2 15 - TGTGCCAGCAGCTTGGCCCATATATCCTCAGATACGCAGTATTTT CASSLAHISSDTQYF
TRBD2 TRBJ2-2 TRBV4-1 18 - TGCGCCAGCAGCCAAGTGGTCTTACGGGAGGTAGTCACCGGGGAGCTGTTTTTT CASSQVVLREVVTGELFF
TRBD1 TRBJ1-2 TRBV9 15 - TGTGCCAGCAAAGGCCCACAGACAGGGGGGTATGGCTACACCTTC CASKGPQTGGYGYTF
- TRBJ1-5 TRBV28 15 once TGTGCCAGCAGCCACCATGACAGACACAATCAGCCCCAGCATTTT CASSHHDRHNQPQHF
TRBD2 TRBJ2-3 TRBV5-1 19 - TGCGCCAGCAGCCGGAACGGACTAGCGGGATCCTTCGGCACAGATACGCAGTATTTT CASSRNGLAGSFGTDTQYF
- TRBJ2-3 TRBV28 16 - TGTGCCAGCAGTCCACGGCTCCGGTTTGGCACAGATACGCAGTATTTT CASSPRLRFGTDTQYF
- TRBJ2-4 TRBV9 15 - TGTGCCAGCAGCCCAACAGGGTCGGCCAAAAACATTCAGTACTTC CASSPTGSAKNIQYF
TRBD2 TRBJ2-1 TRBV13 15 - TGTGCCAGCAGCAAAGGACTAGCGGGAGAGGATGAGCAGTTCTTC CASSKGLAGEDEQFF
- TRBJ2-1 TRBV9 16 - TGTGCCAGCAGCGTAGCTATCGATAGCTCCTACAATGAGCAGTTCTTC CASSVAIDSSYNEQFF
- TRBJ2-3 TRBV7-8 14 - TGTGCCAGCAGCTTAGTCGCGGGTTCAGATACGCAGTATTTT CASSLVAGSDTQYF
TRBD2 TRBJ2-1 TRBV4-3 18 - TGCGCCAGCAGCCAAGATCATGCGCGGAGTTTGCGGGAGGGTCCCCAGTTCTTC CASSQDHARSLREGPQFF
- TRBJ1-5 TRBV4-3 17 - TGCGCCAGCAGCCAAGGTAGAGGCCCTCATAGCAATCAGCCCCAGCATTTT CASSQGRGPHSNQPQHF
TRBD2 TRBJ2-7 TRBV7-9 14 - TGTGCCAGTTGGACGGGACTAGTACCCTACGAGCAGTACTTC CASWTGLVPYEQYF
- TRBJ2-7 TRBV7-9 13 - TGTGCCAGCAGCAGTTCTCCTCTCTACGAGCAGTACTTC CASSSSPLYEQYF
- TRBJ2-7 TRBV6-5 14 - TGTGCCAGCAGTCCTAGGCAGAGCTCCTACGAGCAGTACTTC CASSPRQSSYEQYF
TRBD2 TRBJ2-1 TRBV7-9 19 - TGTGCCAGCACGATCCCGGGACTAGCGGCCCCGAGCTCCTACAATGAGCAGTTCTTC CASTIPGLAAPSSYNEQFF
- TRBJ2-7 TRBV5-6 16 - TGTGCCAGCAGCTCGGGGCTTGAGGCTCATACCTACGAGCAGTACTTC CASSSGLEAHTYEQYF
- TRBJ2-7 TRBV19 14 once TGTGCCAGTAGCCCCCAGGGTAGAATCTACGAGCAGTACTTC CASSPQGRIYEQYF
- TRBJ2-5 TRBV7-8 17 - TGTGCCAGCAGCTTAGCGGTGTTAAGCACCATCCAAGAGACCCAGTACTTC CASSLAVLSTIQETQYF